The 13 T cell receptor beta chains below all came from one sample that was sequenced in a study of T cells in Graves' hyperthyroidism and ophthalmopathy (dated by TCRdb to about 2019). To prepare the library, multiplex PCR was applied. The instrument given in TCRdb is Illumina HiSeq 2000. Amplification of TCR beta CDR3 regions was carried out from RNA transcripts. The TCR CDR3 was subjected to a first round of RT-PCR using the HTBI primer set and the Qiagen OneStep RT-PCR kit. TCRdb trimmed public reads at Q25 via fastp, called clones via MiXCR and kept in-frame beta chains. Rows merge per CDR3 protein into single entries with the most common DNA and genes. The sample table lists hundreds of thousands of distinct CDR3 sequences, over 15% of them with a count of one. The ten largest clones take up 16% of the sample. Source material: blood. The receptors stem from a woman aged 45-65 years with Graves' hyperthyroidism that later progressed to Graves' ophthalmopathy.

The chain couples TRBV19 to TRBJ1-2; 7 nucleotides match TRBD1. The ends lost 5 bases at V and 11 bases at J; junction bases unmatched: 8. Germline CDR1 reads LNHDA; CDR2 reads SQIVND (reference sequence). The CDR3 consists of 12 residues. The CDR3 DNA follows: TGTGCCAGTAGTCGGGACAGTGATGAGTACACCTTC. As protein: CASSRDSDEYTF.

In this sample, this clonotype turned up a few times. The gene calls are TRBV9 and TRBJ1-5, with D maybe TRBD1 (5 bases). The CDR3 spans 15 residues. Germline assignment: CDR1 SGDLS and CDR2 YYNGEE. The V and J ends lost 1 base and 0 bases respectively, with 8 bases between them. CDR3 sequence: CASSVSGISNQPQHF. The CDR3, as DNA: TGTGCCAGCAGCGTATCAGGGATTAGCAATCAGCCCCAGCATTTT.

The chain is built from TRBV9 and TRBJ1-1; 8 bases are a match to TRBD1. Germline assignment: CDR1 SGDLS and CDR2 YYNGEE. The J segment lost 3 bases and the V segment lost 2 bases, leaving 6 bases of the junction unmatched. The CDR3 is 15 amino acids. The chain's CDR3 is CASSVQGAGYTEAFF. The CDR3 DNA reads TGTGCCAGCAGCGTTCAGGGGGCTGGTTACACTGAAGCTTTCTTT.

This clonotype was recorded many times. The gene calls are TRBV3-1 and TRBJ2-5, with 9 bases identical to TRBD1. This CDR3 has 14 amino acids. Germline V gene data show CDR1 as LGHDT and CDR2 as YNNKEL (reference sequence). V was clipped by 5 bases and J by 5 bases; unmatched bases: 6. DNA of the CDR3: TGTGCCAGCAGCTCAACAGGGGGCTCGGAGACCCAGTACTTC. It yields the protein CASSSTGGSETQYF.

The sample holds many counts of this clonotype. The genes are TRBV2 and TRBJ2-5; 8 nucleotides line up with TRBD1. The CDR3 runs to 15 residues. CDR1 is SNHLY, CDR2 FYNNEI, per germline. Trimming cost V 7 bases and J 2 bases; bases outside gene matches: 9. CDR3 in amino acids: CASIKRDRSQETQYF. The CDR3 DNA reads as TGTGCCAGCATTAAAAGGGACAGGAGTCAAGAGACCCAGTACTTC.

In this sample, this clonotype turned up a few times. The V and J genes are TRBV27 and TRBJ1-1; TRBD1 matches 10 bases. Unmatched junction bases numbered 7, after V lost 7 bases and J lost 5 bases. The CDR3 has 14 residues. Germline V lookup: CDR1 MNHEY, CDR2 SMNVEV (reference sequence). The CDR3 sequence is CASIRTGGFTEAFF. The CDR3 coding sequence is TGTGCCAGCATACGGACAGGGGGGTTTACTGAAGCTTTCTTT.

The chain uses TRBV27 and TRBJ2-1; 7 bases agree with TRBD2. The CDR3 sequence is 15 residues long. Germline loops: CDR1 MNHEY, CDR2 SMNVEV (reference sequence). Trimming at V came to 6 bases and at J to 6 bases, leaving 11 bases not matched to a gene. In DNA form, the CDR3 reads TGTGCCAGCAGCCCGGGACTACCCCTCGGCAATGAGCAGTTCTTC. Residues: CASSPGLPLGNEQFF.

V and J are TRBV4-2 and TRBJ1-3; D is undetermined. Trimming pared 3 bases from V and 0 bases from J, leaving 15 bases between. This CDR3 region has 17 residues. From germline, CDR1 is LGHNA and CDR2 YNFKEQ. The CDR3 here is CASSQEPPRSSGNTIYF. The CDR3 DNA reads TGTGCCAGCAGCCAGGAACCACCGAGGAGCTCTGGAAACACCATATATTTT.

This clonotype was seen more than once but under ten times. The genes are TRBV20-1 and TRBJ1-3; D is undetermined. CDR1 and CDR2 (germline): DFQATT, SNEGSKA (reference sequence). The CDR3 loop spans 15 amino acids. With 2 bases removed from V and 1 base from J, the gap between germline ends came to 12 bases. Written as DNA, the CDR3 is TGCAGTGCTAGATGGCCGGGGAGGTCTGGAAACACCATATATTTT. It codes for CSARWPGRSGNTIYF.

This chain links TRBV6-1 with TRBJ1-1, with D possibly matching TRBD1 (5 bases). Germline lookup yields CDR1 MNHNS and CDR2 SASEGT. The CDR3 contains 15 residues. The ends were cut back, 6 bases at V and 1 base at J, with 15 bases in the middle. In DNA form, the CDR3 reads TGTGCCAGCAGGTGGGGCCTACGGGCGAACACTGAAGCTTTCTTT. As protein: CASRWGLRANTEAFF.

This clonotype was seen many times. The rearrangement links TRBV3-1 to TRBJ2-1, with 13 bases lining up with TRBD2. The germline V gene has CDR1 LGHDT and CDR2 YNNKEL (reference sequence). There are 15 residues in the CDR3. V dropped 3 bases and J dropped 8; count of bases not matched to a gene: 4. CDR3 in amino acids: CASSHGTSGVDEQFF. CDR3 bases: TGTGCCAGCAGCCACGGGACTAGCGGGGTCGATGAGCAGTTCTTC.

This clonotype was detected once. V and J are TRBV2 and TRBJ1-5; D is possibly TRBD1 (5 bases). The V and J ends lost 4 bases and 5 bases respectively, with 12 bases between them. The CDR3 is made up of 14 amino acids. Germline CDR1 is SNHLY and CDR2 is FYNNEI. In nucleotides, the CDR3 is TGTGCCAGCAGTGTGGGTAGACAGTATCAGCCCCAGCATTTT. This sequence encodes CASSVGRQYQPQHF.

This clonotype was detected ten times or more. This sequence joins TRBV12-3 or TRBV12-4 and TRBJ2-3, with TRBD2 as a possible D gene (6 bases). V dropped 4 bases and J dropped 5 bases, with 13 bases sitting between them. CDR3 length: 14 residues. CDR3 in amino acids: CASSWGAGKDTQYF. The DNA for the CDR3 is TGTGCCAGCAGTTGGGGCGCGGGAAAAGATACGCAGTATTTT.